This T cell receptor (beta chain) was sequenced in a study of T cell responses to AZD1222 COVID-19 vaccine. The data were produced by immunoSEQ multiplex PCR, yet TCRdb's version contains in-frame clones alone and is incomplete. Of approximately 160,000 clones listed, under 95% are singletons. Notes on this clone: As yet, its antigen is unknown.

The germline V gene encodes CDR1 SEHNR and CDR2 FQNEAQ (reference sequence). The CDR3 runs to 12 residues. V dropped 4 bases and J dropped 4 bases, with 5 bases sitting between them. The study, taken as a whole, reports: Baseline seropositivity occurred in only six or seven AZD1222 recipients. Repertoire samples came only from after the peak T cell response.

The chain couples TRBV7-9 to TRBJ1-5, with D unresolved. This receptor was taken from an adult in good health. The specimen was peripheral blood, collected on day 0 of AZD1222 vaccination. The CDR3 loop is CASSSPNQPQHF. CDR3 sequence (DNA): TGTGCCAGCAGCTCGCCAAATCAGCCCCAGCATTTT.